This T cell receptor beta chain appears in the sequencing data of a study of T cells in Graves' hyperthyroidism and ophthalmopathy. Whole-study context: Peripheral blood was acquired at first diagnosis, ahead of any therapy whatsoever.

Authors of the study amplified TCR beta CDR3 regions from RNA transcripts. Carried out on the TCR CDR3, a first-round RT-PCR used the HTBI primer set. MiXCR was run by TCRdb on the multiplex PCR reads, yielding one entry per CDR3 protein. The sample yields 350,000 or so distinct CDR3 sequences, 18% seen once. The ends lost 6 bases at V and 1 base at J; junction bases unmatched: 13. Germline V gene sequence: CDR1 MNHNS, CDR2 SASEGT. The CDR3 has 18 amino acids. For Graves' hyperthyroidism to be stable, ophthalmopathy could not progress within 18 months. The study excluded patients with uncontrolled infection, other autoimmune disease, pregnancy or lactation. The authors took PBMCs from roughly 9.3 ml fresh peripheral blood. This clonotype showed up many times.

The receptor's source is a woman aged 50 to 60 with Graves' hyperthyroidism. This chain connects TRBV6-1 to TRBJ2-3; 10 bases align to TRBD2. What was sequenced was blood. DNA for the CDR3: TGTGCCAGCAGAATCAACCTCAGCGGGGGGGGCGGCACAGATACGCAGTATTTT. It yields the protein CASRINLSGGGGTDTQYF.